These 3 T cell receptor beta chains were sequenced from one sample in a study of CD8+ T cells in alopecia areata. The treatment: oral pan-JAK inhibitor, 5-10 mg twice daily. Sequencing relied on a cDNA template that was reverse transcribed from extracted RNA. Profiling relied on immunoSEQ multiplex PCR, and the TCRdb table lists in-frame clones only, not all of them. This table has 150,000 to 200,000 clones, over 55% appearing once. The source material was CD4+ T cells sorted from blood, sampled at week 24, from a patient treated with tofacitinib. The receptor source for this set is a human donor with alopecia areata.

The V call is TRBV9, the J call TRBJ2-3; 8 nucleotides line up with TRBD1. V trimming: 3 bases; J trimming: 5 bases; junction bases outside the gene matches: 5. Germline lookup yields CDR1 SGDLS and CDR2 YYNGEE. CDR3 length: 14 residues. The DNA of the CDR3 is TGTGCCAGCAGCGGTGGACAGGGAAGAGATACGCAGTATTTT. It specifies CASSGGQGRDTQYF.

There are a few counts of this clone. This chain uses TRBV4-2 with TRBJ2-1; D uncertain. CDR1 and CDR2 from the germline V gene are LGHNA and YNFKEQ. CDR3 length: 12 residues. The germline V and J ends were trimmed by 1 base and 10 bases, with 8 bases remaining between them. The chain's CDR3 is CASSQVRLEQFF. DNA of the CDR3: TGTGCCAGCAGCCAAGTGCGGCTGGAGCAGTTCTTC.

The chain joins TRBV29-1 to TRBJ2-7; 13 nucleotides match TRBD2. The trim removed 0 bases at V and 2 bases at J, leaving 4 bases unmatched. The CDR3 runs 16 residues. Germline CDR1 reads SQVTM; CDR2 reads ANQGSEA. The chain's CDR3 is CSVEEAGTSGAYEQYF. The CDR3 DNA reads TGCAGCGTTGAAGAGGCAGGGACTAGCGGGGCCTACGAGCAGTACTTC.